The T cell receptor beta chain described here comes from a study of T-cell reconstitution after alpha-beta-depleted transplantation in children. Unique molecular identifiers tagged the TCRbeta library. TCRdb used MiXCR to reprocess the PCR reads, holding one entry per CDR3 protein. This table holds around 450,000 distinct CDR3 sequences, roughly 17% found once. In this sample, this clonotype turned up a few times. What it binds is not known. General observations from the study: Once a year had passed after transplant, T-cell counts and diversity came mostly from newly produced T cells.

Trimming cost V 1 base and J 9 bases; bases outside gene matches: 8. In germline, CDR1 is KGHDR, CDR2 SFDVKD. The CDR3 consists of 16 residues. The material was PBMCs, mostly from graft donor cells, obtained 360 days after TCRalphabeta/CD19-depleted stem cell transplant. The chain links TRBV24-1 to TRBJ2-2; TRBD1 agrees at 9 bases. The TCR comes from a boy younger than two who had a stem cell transplant for Wiskott-Aldrich syndrome, so the T cells may come from the graft donor. CDR3 sequence reads: CATSDFRGQGRWELFF. CDR3 sequence (DNA): TGTGCCACCAGTGATTTTCGGGGACAGGGTCGATGGGAGCTGTTTTTT.